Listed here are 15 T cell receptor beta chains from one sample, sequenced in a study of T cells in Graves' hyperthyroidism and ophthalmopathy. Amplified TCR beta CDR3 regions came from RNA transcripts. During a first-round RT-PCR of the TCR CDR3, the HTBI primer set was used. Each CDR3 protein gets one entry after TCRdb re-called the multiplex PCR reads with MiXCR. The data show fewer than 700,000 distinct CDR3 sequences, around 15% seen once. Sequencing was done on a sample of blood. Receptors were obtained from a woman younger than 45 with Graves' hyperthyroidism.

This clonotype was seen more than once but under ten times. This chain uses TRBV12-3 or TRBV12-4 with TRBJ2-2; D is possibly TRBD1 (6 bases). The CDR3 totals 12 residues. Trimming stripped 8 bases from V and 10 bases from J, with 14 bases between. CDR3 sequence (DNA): TGTGCCAGCCAATGGGGGCGGATGGAGCTGTTTTTT. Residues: CASQWGRMELFF.

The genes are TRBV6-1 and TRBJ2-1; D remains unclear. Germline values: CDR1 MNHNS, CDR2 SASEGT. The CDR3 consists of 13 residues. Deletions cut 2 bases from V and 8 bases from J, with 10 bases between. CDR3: CASSEQTYDEQFF. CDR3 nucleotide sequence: TGTGCCAGCAGTGAACAAACTTACGATGAGCAGTTCTTC.

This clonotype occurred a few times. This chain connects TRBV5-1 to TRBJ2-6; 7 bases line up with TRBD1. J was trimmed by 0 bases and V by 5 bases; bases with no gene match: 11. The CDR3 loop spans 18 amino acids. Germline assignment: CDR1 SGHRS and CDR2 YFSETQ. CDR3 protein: CASRASGQQISGANVLTF. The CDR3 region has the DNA TGCGCCAGCAGGGCCTCGGGACAGCAAATCTCTGGGGCCAACGTCCTGACTTTC.

The CDR3 coding sequence is TGCGCCAGCAGCCGAACGGGGGGGGGGAAGAACAATGAGCAGTTCTTC. Residues: CASSRTGGGKNNEQFF. V usage is TRBV4-1 and J usage is TRBJ2-1, with TRBD2 matching over 8 bases. Unmatched junction bases numbered 10, after V lost 4 bases and J lost 5 bases. CDR3 size: 16 residues. The V gene's germline CDR1 is MGHRA and CDR2 YSYEKL.

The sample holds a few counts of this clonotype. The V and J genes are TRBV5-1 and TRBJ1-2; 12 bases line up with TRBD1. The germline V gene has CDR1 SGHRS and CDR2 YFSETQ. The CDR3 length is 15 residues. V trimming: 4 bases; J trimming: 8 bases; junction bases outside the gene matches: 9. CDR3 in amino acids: CASSPTGQGARGYTF. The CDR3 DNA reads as TGCGCCAGCAGCCCGACGGGACAGGGGGCAAGGGGCTACACCTTC.

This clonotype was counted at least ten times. The CDR3 region is CSASNRRTEAFF. CDR3 bases: TGCAGTGCTAGTAACAGGCGCACTGAAGCTTTCTTT. The V and J genes are TRBV20-1 and TRBJ1-1, with TRBD1 as a possible D gene (5 bases). This CDR3 has 12 residues. Germline CDR1 is DFQATT and CDR2 is SNEGSKA (reference sequence). With 3 bases removed from V and 4 bases from J, the gap between germline ends came to 9 bases.

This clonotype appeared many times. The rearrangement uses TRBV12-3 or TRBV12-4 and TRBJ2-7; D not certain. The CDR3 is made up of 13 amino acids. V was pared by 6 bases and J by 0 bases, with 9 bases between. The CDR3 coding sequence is TGTGCCAGCAGCCCCGTGAGCTCCTACGAGCAGTACTTC. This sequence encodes CASSPVSSYEQYF.

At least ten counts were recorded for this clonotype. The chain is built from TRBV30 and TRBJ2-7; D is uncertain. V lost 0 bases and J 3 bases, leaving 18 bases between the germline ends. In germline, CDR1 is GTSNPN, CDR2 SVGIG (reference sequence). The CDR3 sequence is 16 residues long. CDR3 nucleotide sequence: TGTGCCTGGAGTGTAGGGCCCCCGGGTTGGGGCTACGAGCAGTACTTC. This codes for CAWSVGPPGWGYEQYF.

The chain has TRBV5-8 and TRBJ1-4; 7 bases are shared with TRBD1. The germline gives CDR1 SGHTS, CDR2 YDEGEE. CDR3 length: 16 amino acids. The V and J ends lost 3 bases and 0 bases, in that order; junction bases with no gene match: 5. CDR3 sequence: CASSWGQFATNEKLFF. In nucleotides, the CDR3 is TGTGCCAGCAGCTGGGGACAGTTTGCAACTAATGAAAAACTGTTTTTT.

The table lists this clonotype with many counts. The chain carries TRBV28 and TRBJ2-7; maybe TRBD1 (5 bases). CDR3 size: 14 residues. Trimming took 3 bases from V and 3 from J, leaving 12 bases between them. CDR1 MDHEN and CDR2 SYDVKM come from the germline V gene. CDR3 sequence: CASSLRQHNYEQYF. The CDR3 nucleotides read TGTGCCAGCAGTTTGAGACAGCACAACTACGAGCAGTACTTC. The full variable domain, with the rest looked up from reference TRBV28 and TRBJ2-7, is DVKVTQSSRYLVKRTGEKVFLECVQDMDHENMFWYRQDPGLGLRLIYFSYDVKMKEKGDIPEGYSVSREKKERFSLILESASTNQTSMYLCASSLRQHNYEQYFGPGTRLTVT.

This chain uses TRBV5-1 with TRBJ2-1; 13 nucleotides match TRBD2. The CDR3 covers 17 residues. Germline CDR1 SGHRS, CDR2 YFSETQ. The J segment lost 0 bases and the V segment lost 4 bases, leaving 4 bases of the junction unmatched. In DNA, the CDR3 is TGCGCCAGCAGCACGGGACTAGCGGGGAGCTCCTACAATGAGCAGTTCTTC. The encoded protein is CASSTGLAGSSYNEQFF.

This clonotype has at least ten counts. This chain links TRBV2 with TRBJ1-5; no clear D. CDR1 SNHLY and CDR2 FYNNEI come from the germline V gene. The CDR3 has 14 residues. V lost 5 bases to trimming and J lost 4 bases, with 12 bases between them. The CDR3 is CASSKRVTNQPQHF. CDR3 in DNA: TGTGCCAGCAGTAAAAGGGTGACAAATCAGCCCCAGCATTTT. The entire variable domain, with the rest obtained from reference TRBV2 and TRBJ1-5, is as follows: EPEVTQTPSHQVTQMGQEVILRCVPISNHLYFYWYRQILGQKVEFLVSFYNNEISEKSEIFDDQFSVERPDGSNFTLKIRSTKLEDSAMYFCASSKRVTNQPQHFGDGTRLSIL.

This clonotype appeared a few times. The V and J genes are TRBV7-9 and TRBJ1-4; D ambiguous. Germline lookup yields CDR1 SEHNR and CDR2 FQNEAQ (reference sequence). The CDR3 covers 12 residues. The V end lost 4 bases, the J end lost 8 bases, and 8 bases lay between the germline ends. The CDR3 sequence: CASSWSTEKLFF. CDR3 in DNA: TGTGCCAGCAGCTGGAGCACAGAAAAACTGTTTTTT.

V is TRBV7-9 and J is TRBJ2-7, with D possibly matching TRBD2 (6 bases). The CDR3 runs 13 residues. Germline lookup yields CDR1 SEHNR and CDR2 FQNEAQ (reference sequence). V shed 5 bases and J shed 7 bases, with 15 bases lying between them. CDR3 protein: CASSHRDFGEQYF. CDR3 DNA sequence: TGTGCCAGCAGCCACCGGGACTTTGGGGAGCAGTACTTC.

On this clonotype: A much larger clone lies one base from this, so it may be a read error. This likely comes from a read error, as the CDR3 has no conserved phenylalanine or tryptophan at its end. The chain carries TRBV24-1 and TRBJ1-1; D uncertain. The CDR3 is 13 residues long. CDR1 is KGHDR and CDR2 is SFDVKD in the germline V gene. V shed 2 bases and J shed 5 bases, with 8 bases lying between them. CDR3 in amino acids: CATSDSGKTEAFL. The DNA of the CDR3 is TGTGCCACCAGTGATTCCGGAAAAACTGAAGCTTTCCTT.